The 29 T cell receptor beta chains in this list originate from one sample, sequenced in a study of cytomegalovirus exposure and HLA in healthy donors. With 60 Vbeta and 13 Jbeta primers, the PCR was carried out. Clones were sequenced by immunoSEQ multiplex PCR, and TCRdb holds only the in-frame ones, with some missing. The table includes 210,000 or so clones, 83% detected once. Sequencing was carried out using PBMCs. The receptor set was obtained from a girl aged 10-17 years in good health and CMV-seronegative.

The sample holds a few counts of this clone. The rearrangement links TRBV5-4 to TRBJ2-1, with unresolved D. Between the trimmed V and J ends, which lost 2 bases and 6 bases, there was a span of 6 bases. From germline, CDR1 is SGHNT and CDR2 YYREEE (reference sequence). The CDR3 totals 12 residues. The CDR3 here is CASSFSSNEQFF. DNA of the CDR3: TGTGCCAGCAGCTTTTCTAGCAATGAGCAGTTCTTC.

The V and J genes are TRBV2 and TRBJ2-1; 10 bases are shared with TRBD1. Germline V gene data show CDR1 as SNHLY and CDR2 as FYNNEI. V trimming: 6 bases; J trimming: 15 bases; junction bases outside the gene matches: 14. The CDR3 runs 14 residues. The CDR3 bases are TGTGCCAGCAGCTCAGACCTTACGGGACAGGGGAGGTTCTTC. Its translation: CASSSDLTGQGRFF.

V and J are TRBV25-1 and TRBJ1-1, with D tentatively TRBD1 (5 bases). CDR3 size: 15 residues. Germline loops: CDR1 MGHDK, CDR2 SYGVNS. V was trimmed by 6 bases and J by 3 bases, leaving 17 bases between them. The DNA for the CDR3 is TGTGCCAGCAGCGCCCGCGGGGGGAAGGACACTGAAGCTTTCTTT. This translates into CASSARGGKDTEAFF.

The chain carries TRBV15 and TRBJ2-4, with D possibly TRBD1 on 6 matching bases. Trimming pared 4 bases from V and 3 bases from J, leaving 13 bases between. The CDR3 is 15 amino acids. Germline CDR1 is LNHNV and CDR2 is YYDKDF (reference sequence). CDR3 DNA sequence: TGTGCCACCAGCACAAGACAGGAAAACAAAAACATTCAGTACTTC. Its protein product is CATSTRQENKNIQYF. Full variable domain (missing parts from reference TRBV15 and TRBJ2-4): DAMVIQNPRYQVTQFGKPVTLSCSQTLNHNVMYWYQQKSSQAPKLLFHYYDKDFNNEADTPDNFQSRRPNTSFCFLDIRSPGLGDTAMYLCATSTRQENKNIQYFGAGTRLSVL.

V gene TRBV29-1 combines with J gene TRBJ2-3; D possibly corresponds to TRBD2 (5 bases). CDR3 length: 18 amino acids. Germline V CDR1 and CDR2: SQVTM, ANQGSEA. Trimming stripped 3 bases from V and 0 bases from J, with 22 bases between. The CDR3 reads CSVDPGVGWSSSTDTQYF. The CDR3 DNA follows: TGCAGCGTTGACCCCGGGGTAGGATGGTCATCAAGCACAGATACGCAGTATTTT.

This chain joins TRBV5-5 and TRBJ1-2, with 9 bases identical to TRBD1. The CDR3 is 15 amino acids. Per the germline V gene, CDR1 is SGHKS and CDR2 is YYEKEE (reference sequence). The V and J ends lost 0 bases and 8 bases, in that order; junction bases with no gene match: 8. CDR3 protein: CASSLDRGLAIGYTF. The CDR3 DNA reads TGTGCCAGCAGCTTGGACAGGGGGCTGGCGATAGGCTACACCTTC. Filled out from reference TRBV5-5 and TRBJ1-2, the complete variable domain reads DAGVTQSPTHLIKTRGQQVTLRCSPISGHKSVSWYQQVLGQGPQFIFQYYEKEERGRGNFPDRFSARQFPNYSSELNVNALLLGDSALYLCASSLDRGLAIGYTFGSGTRLTVV.

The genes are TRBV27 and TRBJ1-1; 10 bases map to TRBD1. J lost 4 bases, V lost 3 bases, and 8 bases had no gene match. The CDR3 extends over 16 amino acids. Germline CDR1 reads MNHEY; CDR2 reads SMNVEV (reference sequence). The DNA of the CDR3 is TGTGCCAGCAGTTTCCGACAGGGGGCTGTCAGCACTGAAGCTTTCTTT. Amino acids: CASSFRQGAVSTEAFF.

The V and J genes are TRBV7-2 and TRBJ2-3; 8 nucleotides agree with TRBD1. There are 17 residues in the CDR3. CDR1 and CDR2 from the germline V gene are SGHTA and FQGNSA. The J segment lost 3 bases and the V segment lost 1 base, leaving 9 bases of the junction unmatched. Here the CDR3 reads CASSLVSQGAQTDTQYF. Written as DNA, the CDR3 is TGTGCCAGCAGCTTAGTCTCGCAGGGGGCGCAGACAGATACGCAGTATTTT.

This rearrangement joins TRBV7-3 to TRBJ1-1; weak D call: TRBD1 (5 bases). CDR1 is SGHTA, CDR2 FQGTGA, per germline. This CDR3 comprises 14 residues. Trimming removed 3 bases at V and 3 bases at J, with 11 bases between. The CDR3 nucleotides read TGTGCCAGCAGCTTGGAGGGGCGTCACACTGAAGCTTTCTTT. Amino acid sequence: CASSLEGRHTEAFF.

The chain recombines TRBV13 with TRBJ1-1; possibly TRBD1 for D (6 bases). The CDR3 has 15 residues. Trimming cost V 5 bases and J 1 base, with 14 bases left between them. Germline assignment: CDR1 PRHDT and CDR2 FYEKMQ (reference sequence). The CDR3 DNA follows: TGTGCCAGCAGCGTCACAGGGAGGGGGAACACTGAAGCTTTCTTT. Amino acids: CASSVTGRGNTEAFF.

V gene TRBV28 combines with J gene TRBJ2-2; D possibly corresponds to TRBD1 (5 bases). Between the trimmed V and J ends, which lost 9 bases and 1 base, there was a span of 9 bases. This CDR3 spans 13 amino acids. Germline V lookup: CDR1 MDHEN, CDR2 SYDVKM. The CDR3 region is CASTQGNTGELFF. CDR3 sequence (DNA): TGTGCCAGTACCCAGGGGAACACCGGGGAGCTGTTTTTT. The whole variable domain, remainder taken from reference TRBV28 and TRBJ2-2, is DVKVTQSSRYLVKRTGEKVFLECVQDMDHENMFWYRQDPGLGLRLIYFSYDVKMKEKGDIPEGYSVSREKKERFSLILESASTNQTSMYLCASTQGNTGELFFGEGSRLTVL.

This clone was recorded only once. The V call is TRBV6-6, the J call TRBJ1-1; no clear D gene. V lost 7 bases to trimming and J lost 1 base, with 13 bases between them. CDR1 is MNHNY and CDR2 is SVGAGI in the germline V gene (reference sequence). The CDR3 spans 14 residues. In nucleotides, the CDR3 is TGTGCCAGCACAGGTCTTACCCCGAACACTGAAGCTTTCTTT. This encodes CASTGLTPNTEAFF.

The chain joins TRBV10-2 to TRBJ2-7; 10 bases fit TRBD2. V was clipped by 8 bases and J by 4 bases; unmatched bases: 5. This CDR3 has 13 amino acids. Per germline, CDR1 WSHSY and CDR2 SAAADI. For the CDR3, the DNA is TGCGCCAGCTCCTCTAGCGGGAGATACGAGCAGTACTTC. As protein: CASSSSGRYEQYF.

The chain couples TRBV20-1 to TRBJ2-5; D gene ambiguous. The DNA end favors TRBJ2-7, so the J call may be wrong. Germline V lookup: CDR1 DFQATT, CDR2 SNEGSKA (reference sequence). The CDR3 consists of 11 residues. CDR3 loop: CSAISVYEQYF. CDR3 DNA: TGCAGTGCTATTTCTGTCTACGAGCAGTACTTC.

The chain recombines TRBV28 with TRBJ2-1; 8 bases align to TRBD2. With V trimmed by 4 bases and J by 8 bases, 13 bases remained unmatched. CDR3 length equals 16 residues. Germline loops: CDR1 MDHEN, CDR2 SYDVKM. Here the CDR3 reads CASSYPERELIHEQFF. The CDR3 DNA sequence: TGTGCCAGCAGTTACCCTGAGCGGGAGCTTATCCATGAGCAGTTCTTC.

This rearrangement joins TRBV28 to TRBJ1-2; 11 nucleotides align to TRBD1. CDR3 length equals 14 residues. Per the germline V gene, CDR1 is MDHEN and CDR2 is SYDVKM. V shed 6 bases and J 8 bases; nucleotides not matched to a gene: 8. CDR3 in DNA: TGTGCCAGCAGATACCGGGACAGGGGGTTAGGCTACACCTTC. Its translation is CASRYRDRGLGYTF.

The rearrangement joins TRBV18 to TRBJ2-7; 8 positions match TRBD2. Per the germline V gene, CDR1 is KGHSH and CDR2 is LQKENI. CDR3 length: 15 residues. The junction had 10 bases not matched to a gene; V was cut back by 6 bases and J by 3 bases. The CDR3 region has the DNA TGTGCCAGCTCCCCTTTAGCGGGAAATTTCTACGAGCAGTACTTC. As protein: CASSPLAGNFYEQYF.

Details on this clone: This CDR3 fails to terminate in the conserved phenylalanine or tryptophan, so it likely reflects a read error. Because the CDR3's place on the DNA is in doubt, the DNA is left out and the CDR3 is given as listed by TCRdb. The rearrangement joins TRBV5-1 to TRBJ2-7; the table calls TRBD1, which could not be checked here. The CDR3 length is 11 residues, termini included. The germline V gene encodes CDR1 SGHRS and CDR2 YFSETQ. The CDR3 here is CASSNTDSPRP.

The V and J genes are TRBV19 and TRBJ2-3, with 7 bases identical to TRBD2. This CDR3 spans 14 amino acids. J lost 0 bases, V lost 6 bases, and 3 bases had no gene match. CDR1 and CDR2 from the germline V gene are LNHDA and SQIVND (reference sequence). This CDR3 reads CASSYSGSTDTQYF. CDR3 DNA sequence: TGTGCCAGTAGCTATAGCGGGAGCACAGATACGCAGTATTTT.

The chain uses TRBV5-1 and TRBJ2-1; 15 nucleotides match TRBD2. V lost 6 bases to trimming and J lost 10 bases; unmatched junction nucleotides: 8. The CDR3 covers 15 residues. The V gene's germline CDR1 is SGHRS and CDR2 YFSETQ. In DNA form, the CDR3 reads TGCGCCAGCACCCCCGGACTAGCGGGAGGGGGAGAGCAGTTCTTC. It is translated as CASTPGLAGGGEQFF.

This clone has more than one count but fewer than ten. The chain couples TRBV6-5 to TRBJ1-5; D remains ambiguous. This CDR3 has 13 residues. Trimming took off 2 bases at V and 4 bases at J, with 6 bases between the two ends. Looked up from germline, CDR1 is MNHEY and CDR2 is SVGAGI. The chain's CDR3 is CASSYNKNQPQHF. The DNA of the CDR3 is TGTGCCAGCAGTTACAACAAGAATCAGCCCCAGCATTTT.

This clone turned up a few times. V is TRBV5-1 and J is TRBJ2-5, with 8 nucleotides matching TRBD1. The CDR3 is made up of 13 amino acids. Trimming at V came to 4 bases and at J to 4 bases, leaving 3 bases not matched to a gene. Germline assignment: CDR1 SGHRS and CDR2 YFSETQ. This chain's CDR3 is CASSQGARETQYF. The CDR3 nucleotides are TGCGCCAGCAGCCAGGGGGCCAGAGAGACCCAGTACTTC.

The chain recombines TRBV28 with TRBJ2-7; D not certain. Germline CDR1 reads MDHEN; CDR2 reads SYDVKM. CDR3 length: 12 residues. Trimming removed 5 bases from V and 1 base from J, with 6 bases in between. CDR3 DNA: TGTGCCAGCAGTCTCACTTCCTACGAGCAGTACTTC. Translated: CASSLTSYEQYF.

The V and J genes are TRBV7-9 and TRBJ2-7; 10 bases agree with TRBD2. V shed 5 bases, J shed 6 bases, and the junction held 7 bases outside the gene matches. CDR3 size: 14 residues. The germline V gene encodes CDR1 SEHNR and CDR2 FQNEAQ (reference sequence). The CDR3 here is CASSPIAGGLEQYF. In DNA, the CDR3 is TGTGCCAGCAGCCCTATAGCGGGAGGACTCGAGCAGTACTTC.

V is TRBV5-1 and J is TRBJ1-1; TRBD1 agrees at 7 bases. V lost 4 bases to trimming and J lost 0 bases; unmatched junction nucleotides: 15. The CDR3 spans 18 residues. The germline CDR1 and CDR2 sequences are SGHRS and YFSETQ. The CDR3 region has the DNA TGCGCCAGCAGCCCCAATATCCGACAGGGTCATATGAACACTGAAGCTTTCTTT. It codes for CASSPNIRQGHMNTEAFF. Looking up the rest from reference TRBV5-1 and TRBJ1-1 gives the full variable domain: KAGVTQTPRYLIKTRGQQVTLSCSPISGHRSVSWYQQTPGQGLQFLFEYFSETQRNKGNFPGRFSGRQFSNSRSEMNVSTLELGDSALYLCASSPNIRQGHMNTEAFFGQGTRLTVV.

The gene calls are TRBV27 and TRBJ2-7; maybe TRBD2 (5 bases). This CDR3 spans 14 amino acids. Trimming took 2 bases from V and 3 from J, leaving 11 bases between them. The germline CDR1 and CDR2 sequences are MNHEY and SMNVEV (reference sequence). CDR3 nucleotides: TGTGCCAGCAGTTTAGGTGTCGGGATCTACGAGCAGTACTTC. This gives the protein CASSLGVGIYEQYF.

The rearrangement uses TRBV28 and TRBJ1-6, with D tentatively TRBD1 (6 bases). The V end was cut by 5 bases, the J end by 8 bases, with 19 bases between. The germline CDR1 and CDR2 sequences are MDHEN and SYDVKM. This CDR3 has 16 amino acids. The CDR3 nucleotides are TGTGCCAGCAGTATTTCGGGGGGGGCTGGGGATTCACCCCTCCACTTT. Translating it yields CASSISGGAGDSPLHF.

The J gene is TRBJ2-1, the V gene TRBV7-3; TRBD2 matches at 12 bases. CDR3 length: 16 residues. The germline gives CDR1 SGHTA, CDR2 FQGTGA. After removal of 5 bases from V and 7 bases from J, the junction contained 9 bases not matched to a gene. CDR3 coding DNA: TGTGCCAGCAGCCCAGTTCTAGCGGGAGGGCCTAATGAGCAGTTCTTC. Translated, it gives CASSPVLAGGPNEQFF.

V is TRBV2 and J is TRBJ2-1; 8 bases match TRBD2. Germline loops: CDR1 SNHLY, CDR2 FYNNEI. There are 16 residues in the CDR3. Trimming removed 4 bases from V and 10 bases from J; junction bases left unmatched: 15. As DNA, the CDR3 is TGTGCCAGCAGTGTTTCACAGGGACTAGGTAGTGGCGAGCAGTTCTTC. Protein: CASSVSQGLGSGEQFF.